One and the same sample provided the 5 T cell receptor beta chains below, sequenced in a study of response to subunit inactivated influenza vaccine. TCRdb used MiXCR to reprocess the RT-PCR reads, holding one entry per CDR3 protein. This table has some 570,000 distinct CDR3 sequences, around 10% appearing once. This same sample was also part of a study on T cells expressing NK-cell markers. From that paper: Researchers built TCR beta cDNA using 5'RACE template switching with UMIs.

This specimen was PBMCs from blood, taken on the day of vaccination. Receptors originate from a man over 45 who received an inactivated influenza vaccine.

This clonotype was counted ten times or more. The rearrangement uses TRBV20-1 and TRBJ1-2; no clear D. The CDR3 extends over 12 amino acids. V was trimmed by 3 bases and J by 2 bases, leaving 7 bases between them. Germline lookup yields CDR1 DFQATT and CDR2 SNEGSKA (reference sequence). The CDR3, as DNA: TGCAGTGCTAGCGAGTTGAACTATGGCTACACCTTC. Residues: CSASELNYGYTF.

This clonotype was detected only a few times. The CDR3, as DNA: TGCGCCAGCAGCCCCAGGGCCGACGGGATCCAGTACTTC. Translated: CASSPRADGIQYF. This chain joins TRBV5-1 and TRBJ2-5, with D perhaps matching TRBD1 or TRBD2 (5 bases each). Germline values: CDR1 SGHRS, CDR2 YFSETQ. V gave up 4 bases and J gave up 10 bases, with 17 bases separating them. The CDR3 is made up of 13 amino acids. The full variable domain, in which reference TRBV5-1 and TRBJ2-5 provide the parts outside the CDR3, is KAGVTQTPRYLIKTRGQQVTLSCSPISGHRSVSWYQQTPGQGLQFLFEYFSETQRNKGNFPGRFSGRQFSNSRSEMNVSTLELGDSALYLCASSPRADGIQYFGPGTRLLVL.

This clonotype was detected only a few times. The chain carries TRBV4-3 and TRBJ1-1; D gene ambiguous. In germline, CDR1 is LGHNA, CDR2 YSLEER. CDR3 length: 15 residues. Trimming cost V 0 bases and J 1 base, with 9 bases left between them. The CDR3 loop reads CASSQDLGRNTEAFF. DNA of the CDR3: TGCGCCAGCAGCCAAGATTTAGGACGGAACACTGAAGCTTTCTTT.

The chain has TRBV12-3 or TRBV12-4 and TRBJ2-1, with D possibly TRBD2 on 7 matching bases. The CDR3 length is 12 residues. The V end lost 6 bases, the J end lost 9 bases, and 12 bases lay between the germline ends. The DNA for the CDR3 is TGTGCCAGCAGCCCAGGGGAGGGTGAGCAGTTCTTC. This encodes CASSPGEGEQFF.

The CDR3 DNA reads TGTGCCAGCGGCGACAGACCTAACTATGGCTACACCTTC. Protein product: CASGDRPNYGYTF. V is TRBV12-3 or TRBV12-4 and J is TRBJ1-2; D perhaps matches TRBD1 (5 bases). This CDR3 has 13 amino acids. The V end lost 8 bases, the J end lost 0 bases, and 10 bases lay between the germline ends.